The T cell receptor beta chain described here comes from a study of T cell repertoires in cytomegalovirus infection. This clonotype was counted many times. Its antigen is still unknown. TCRdb itself ran the reads through MiXCR, one entry per CDR3 protein. The data contain fewer than 350,000 distinct CDR3 sequences, roughly 16% of them seen just once; the ten biggest clones take up about 12%. Notes on the study in general: HLA-C-restricted CMV clonotypes gave the most frequent clonotype in two of eight donors.

The CDR3 spans 15 residues. Looked up from germline, CDR1 is SGHTA and CDR2 is FQGNSA. Trimming took off 6 bases at V and 2 bases at J, with 14 bases between the two ends. Sequencing was carried out using PBMCs. The rearrangement uses TRBV7-2 and TRBJ1-5, with D possibly TRBD1 on 6 matching bases. The receptor's source is a human donor in good health (CMV status not recorded). Some clones in this sample may be carry-over from other donors' samples. The CDR3 here is CASSPMGAGNQPQHF. In DNA form, the CDR3 reads TGTGCCAGCAGTCCCATGGGGGCCGGCAATCAGCCCCAGCATTTT.